A selection of T cell receptor beta chains follows, all from one sample in a study of T cell changes during pregnancy in multiple sclerosis. Clones were read by immunoSEQ multiplex PCR, and TCRdb kept only the in-frame ones, dropping some. The table includes around 110,000 clones, approximately 90% detected once. Here the sequenced sample was peripheral blood, taken in the third trimester of pregnancy. Source of these receptors: a female donor with multiple sclerosis, enrolled in a pregnancy study. CDR3s leave out the opening cysteine and the closing phenylalanine or tryptophan.

V,CDR3
TRBV27,ASSFARLAGTYNEQF
TRBV4-1,ASSQPFVREGTYEQY
TRBV6-6,ASSYSGGWGQPQH
TRBV28,ASSLRQFEQY
TRBV28,ASSLGTGLSYEQY
TRBV4-1,ASSQEASGGQSSYNEQF
TRBV6-5,ASAEGARGYT
TRBV6-1,ASTYSRTDKY
TRBV14,ASSPGLAGNNEQF
TRBV19,ASSPLSPSDTGELF
TRBV30,AWQVGDLDSPLH
TRBV19,ASRRTGPPGNTIY
TRBV28,ASSFPRQGDSGANVLT
TRBV15,ATSPGRGTHEQY
TRBV5-5,ASMLWDRQNTEAF
TRBV6-6,ASSLTERGATDTQY
TRBV19,ASIPAGGLNTQY
TRBV7-8,ASSSGQGRQPQH
TRBV7-9,ASSRAGASEQY
TRBV2,ASSEQGTGFSYGYT
TRBV19,ASSLLGLAGATQY
TRBV30,AWSLGGAYEQY
TRBV6-1,ASSAKRAGAGNTIY
TRBV27,ASSSPSREDTQY
TRBV28,ASSFGGWGRRSSYNEQF
TRBV28,ASSPRTSYLTDTQY
TRBV9,ASSPFNGGAFDEQF